This T cell receptor (beta chain) was sequenced during a study of glioma-infiltrating T cells after dendritic cell vaccination. Findings and caveats of the study: Only a small number of patients had complete blood and tumor samples.

Germline CDR1 reads GTSNPN; CDR2 reads SVGIG (reference sequence). Trimming cost V 5 bases and J 0 bases, with 11 bases left between them. The CDR3 extends over 14 amino acids. Regarding time point: after dendritic cell vaccination, including at tumor progression/relapse. As regards this clone: Its antigen remains unknown.

TCRB CDR3 was amplified from 2 ug genomic DNA or less. TCRdb's copy holds only in-frame clones and misses some; the assay was immunoSEQ multiplex PCR. This sample has almost 90,000 clones, with roughly four fifths found just once. The TCR was taken from a human donor with glioblastoma. This chain connects TRBV30 to TRBJ1-3; no firm D call. Sequencing was performed on blood, taken after dendritic cell vaccination. In nucleotides, the CDR3 is TGTGCCTGGCTTCGGCGGGGCTCTGGAAACACCATATATTTT. This gives the protein CAWLRRGSGNTIYF.